This T cell receptor (beta chain) is from a study of cytotoxic CD8 clonotypes in ibrutinib-treated CLL. The CDR3 loop spans 15 amino acids. Germline-derived CDR1 and CDR2 are MNHEY and SVGAGI. The V and J ends lost 2 bases and 0 bases respectively, with 11 bases between them. Sequencing used immunoSEQ multiplex PCR; TCRdb keeps in-frame clones, though not all of them. Of hundreds of thousands of clones listed, under 75% are singletons. The material sequenced was PBMCs, taken after 24 months of ibrutinib treatment. The receptor was isolated from a human donor with chronic lymphocytic leukemia. The V and J genes are TRBV6-5 and TRBJ2-7; D gene ambiguous. The CDR3 reads CASSYGGVSSYEQYF. In nucleotides, the CDR3 is TGTGCCAGCAGTTACGGCGGCGTTAGCTCCTACGAGCAGTACTTC.